This TCR beta chain was sequenced in a study of T cell responses to AZD1222 COVID-19 vaccine. Findings and limits, study-wide: Donors, mostly white British, included more females; clonal diversity was possibly underestimated.

Notes on this clone: Its antigen remains unidentified.

Repertoires were generated with immunoSEQ multiplex PCR, while TCRdb's copy carries only in-frame clones and drops some. The sample includes fewer than 130,000 clones, 88% of them seen just once. The V gene end was trimmed by 6 bases and the J gene end by 2 bases; junction bases not matched to a gene: 4. Germline assignment: CDR1 SGHRS and CDR2 YFSETQ. CDR3 length: 15 residues. The gene calls are TRBV5-1 and TRBJ2-2, with 10 bases fitting TRBD2. This specimen was peripheral blood, taken on day 0 of AZD1222 vaccination. The receptor was isolated from an adult in good health. Here the CDR3 reads CASTGTSVNTGELFF. The CDR3 region has the DNA TGCGCCAGCACCGGGACTAGCGTCAACACCGGGGAGCTGTTTTTT. The full variable domain, its missing parts supplied by reference TRBV5-1 and TRBJ2-2, is KAGVTQTPRYLIKTRGQQVTLSCSPISGHRSVSWYQQTPGQGLQFLFEYFSETQRNKGNFPGRFSGRQFSNSRSEMNVSTLELGDSALYLCASTGTSVNTGELFFGEGSRLTVL.